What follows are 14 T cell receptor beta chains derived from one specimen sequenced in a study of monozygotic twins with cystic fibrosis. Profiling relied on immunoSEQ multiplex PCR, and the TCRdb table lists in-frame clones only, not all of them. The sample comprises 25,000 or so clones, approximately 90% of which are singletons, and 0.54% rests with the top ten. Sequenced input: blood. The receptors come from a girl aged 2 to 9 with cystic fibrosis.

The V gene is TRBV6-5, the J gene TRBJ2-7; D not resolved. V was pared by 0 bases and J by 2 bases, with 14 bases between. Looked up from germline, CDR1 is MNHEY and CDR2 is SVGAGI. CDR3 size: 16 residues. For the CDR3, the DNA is TGTGCCAGCAGTTACTCGGCTGGGTCCTATACCTACGAGCAGTACTTC. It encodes CASSYSAGSYTYEQYF.

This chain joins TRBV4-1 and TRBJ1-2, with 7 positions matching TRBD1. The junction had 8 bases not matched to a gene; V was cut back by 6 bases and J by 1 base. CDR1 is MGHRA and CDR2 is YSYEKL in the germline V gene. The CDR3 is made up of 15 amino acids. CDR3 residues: CASRPTTGVNYGYTF. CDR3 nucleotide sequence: TGCGCCAGCAGACCCACTACAGGGGTTAACTATGGCTACACCTTC.

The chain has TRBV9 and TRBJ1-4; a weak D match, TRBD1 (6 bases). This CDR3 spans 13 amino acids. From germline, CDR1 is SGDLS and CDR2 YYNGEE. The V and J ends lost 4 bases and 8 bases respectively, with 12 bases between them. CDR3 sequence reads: CASSTGTGEKLFF. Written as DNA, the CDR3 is TGTGCCAGCAGCACAGGGACGGGAGAAAAACTGTTTTTT.

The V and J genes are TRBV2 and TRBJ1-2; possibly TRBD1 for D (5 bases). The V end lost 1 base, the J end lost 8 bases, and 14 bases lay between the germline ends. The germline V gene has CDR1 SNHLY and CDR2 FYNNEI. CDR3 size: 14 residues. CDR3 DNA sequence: TGTGCCAGCAGTGAAGGTCCAGGGTTGGGAGGCTACACCTTC. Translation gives CASSEGPGLGGYTF.

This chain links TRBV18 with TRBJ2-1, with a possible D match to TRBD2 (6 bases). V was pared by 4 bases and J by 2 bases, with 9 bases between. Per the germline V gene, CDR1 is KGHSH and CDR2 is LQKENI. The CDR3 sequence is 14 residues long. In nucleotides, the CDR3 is TGTGCCAGCTCACGGCGGGGTGCCTACAATGAGCAGTTCTTC. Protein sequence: CASSRRGAYNEQFF.

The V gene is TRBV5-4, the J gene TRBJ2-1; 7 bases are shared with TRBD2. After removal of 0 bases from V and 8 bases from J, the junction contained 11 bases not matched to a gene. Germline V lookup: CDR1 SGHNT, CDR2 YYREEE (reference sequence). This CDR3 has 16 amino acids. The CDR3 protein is CASSLGEWGGTHEQFF. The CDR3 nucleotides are TGTGCCAGCAGCTTGGGCGAATGGGGGGGGACCCATGAGCAGTTCTTC. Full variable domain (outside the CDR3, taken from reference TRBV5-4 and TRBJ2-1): ETGVTQSPTHLIKTRGQQVTLRCSSQSGHNTVSWYQQALGQGPQFIFQYYREEENGRGNFPPRFSGLQFPNYSSELNVNALELDDSALYLCASSLGEWGGTHEQFFGPGTRLTVL.

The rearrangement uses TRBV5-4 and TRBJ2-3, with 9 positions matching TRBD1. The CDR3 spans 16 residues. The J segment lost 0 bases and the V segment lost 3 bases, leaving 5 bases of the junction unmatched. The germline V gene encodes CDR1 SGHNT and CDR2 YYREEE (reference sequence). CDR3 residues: CASSWDRDLSTDTQYF. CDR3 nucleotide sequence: TGTGCCAGCAGCTGGGACAGGGACCTAAGCACAGATACGCAGTATTTT.

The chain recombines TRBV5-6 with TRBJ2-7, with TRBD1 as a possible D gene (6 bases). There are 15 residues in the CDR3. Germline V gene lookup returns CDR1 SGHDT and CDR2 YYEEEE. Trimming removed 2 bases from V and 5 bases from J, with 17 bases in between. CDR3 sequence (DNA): TGTGCCAGCAGCTTAGGTACAGGGAGAGGTGACGAGCAGTACTTC. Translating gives CASSLGTGRGDEQYF.

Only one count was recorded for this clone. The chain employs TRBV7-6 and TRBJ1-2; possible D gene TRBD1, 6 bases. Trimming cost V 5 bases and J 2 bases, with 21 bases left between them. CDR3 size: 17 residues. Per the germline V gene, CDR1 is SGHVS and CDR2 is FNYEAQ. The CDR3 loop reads CASSPLSTAGANYGYTF. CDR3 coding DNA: TGTGCCAGCAGCCCTCTGTCGACGGCAGGGGCGAACTATGGCTACACCTTC.

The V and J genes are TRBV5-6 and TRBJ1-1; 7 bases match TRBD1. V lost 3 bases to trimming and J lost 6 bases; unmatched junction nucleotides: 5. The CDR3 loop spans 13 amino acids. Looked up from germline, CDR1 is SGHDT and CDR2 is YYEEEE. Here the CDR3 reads CASSWGTESEAFF. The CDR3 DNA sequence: TGTGCCAGCAGCTGGGGGACAGAATCTGAAGCTTTCTTT.

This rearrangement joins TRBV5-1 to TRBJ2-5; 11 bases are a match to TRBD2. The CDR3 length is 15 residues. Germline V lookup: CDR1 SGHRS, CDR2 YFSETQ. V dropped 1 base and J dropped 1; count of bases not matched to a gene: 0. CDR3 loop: CASSLTSGGQETQYF. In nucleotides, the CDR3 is TGCGCCAGCAGCTTGACTAGCGGGGGCCAAGAGACCCAGTACTTC. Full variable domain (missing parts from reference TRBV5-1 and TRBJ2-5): KAGVTQTPRYLIKTRGQQVTLSCSPISGHRSVSWYQQTPGQGLQFLFEYFSETQRNKGNFPGRFSGRQFSNSRSEMNVSTLELGDSALYLCASSLTSGGQETQYFGPGTRLLVL.

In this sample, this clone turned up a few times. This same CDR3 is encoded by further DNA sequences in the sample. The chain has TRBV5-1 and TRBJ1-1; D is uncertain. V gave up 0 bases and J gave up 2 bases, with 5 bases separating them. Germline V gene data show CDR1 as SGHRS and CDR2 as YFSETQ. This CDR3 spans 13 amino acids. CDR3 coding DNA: TGCGCCAGCAGCTTGGACACAAACACTGAAGCTTTCTTT. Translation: CASSLDTNTEAFF.

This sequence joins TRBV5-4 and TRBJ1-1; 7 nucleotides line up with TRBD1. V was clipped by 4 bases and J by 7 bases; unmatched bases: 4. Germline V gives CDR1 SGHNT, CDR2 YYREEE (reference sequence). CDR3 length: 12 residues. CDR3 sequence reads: CASSLGTVEAFF. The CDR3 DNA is TGTGCCAGCAGCCTTGGGACAGTTGAAGCTTTCTTT.

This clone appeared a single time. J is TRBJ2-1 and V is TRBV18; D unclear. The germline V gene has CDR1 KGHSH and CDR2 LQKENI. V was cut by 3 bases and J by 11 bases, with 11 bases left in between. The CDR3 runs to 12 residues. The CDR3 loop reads CASSPLNSQQFF. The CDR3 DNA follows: TGTGCCAGCTCACCCTTGAATAGTCAGCAGTTCTTC.